The 21 T cell receptor beta chains given below trace back to one sample, sequenced in a study of blood T cell repertoires in COVID-19. The protocol was immunoSEQ multiplex PCR, while the TCRdb copy is restricted to in-frame clones and leaves out a portion. The sample includes 90,000 to 140,000 clones, roughly 79% of them seen just once. The specimen sequenced was peripheral blood. The receptors shown here come from a woman aged 70-85 years with acute or convalescent COVID-19.

The genes are TRBV7-8 and TRBJ2-6; 7 nucleotides line up with TRBD1. Germline V gene sequence: CDR1 SGHVS, CDR2 FQNEAQ. The trim removed 8 bases at V and 2 bases at J, leaving 6 bases unmatched. The CDR3 contains 15 residues. CDR3: CASSGTETGANVLTF. The CDR3 DNA is TGTGCCAGCTCCGGGACAGAGACTGGGGCCAACGTCCTGACTTTC.

The chain uses TRBV9 and TRBJ2-5; 10 nucleotides line up with TRBD2. V was pared by 0 bases and J by 4 bases, with 3 bases of the junction left unmatched. Germline loops: CDR1 SGDLS, CDR2 YYNGEE. The CDR3 consists of 15 residues. The DNA for the CDR3 is TGTGCCAGCAGCGTAGAGGGACTAGCGTTAGAGACCCAGTACTTC. It is translated as CASSVEGLALETQYF.

This clone has just a few counts. V usage is TRBV21-1 and J usage is TRBJ1-1; the D call TRBD1 from the table was never checked on the DNA. TRBV21-1 is deemed a pseudogene. CDR3 length equals 15 residues. The CDR3 DNA is TGTGCCCCTGGGAAAGGAAGGGGGCTGGGTACTGAAGCTTTCTTT. Translated: CAPGKGRGLGTEAFF.

V gene TRBV28 combines with J gene TRBJ1-4; D may be TRBD1 (6 bases). The CDR3 consists of 15 residues. The germline V gene encodes CDR1 MDHEN and CDR2 SYDVKM. The germline V and J ends were trimmed by 5 bases and 5 bases, with 15 bases remaining between them. In DNA form, the CDR3 reads TGTGCCAGCAGTCCTTTGACAGGAACCAATGAAAAACTGTTTTTT. This gives the protein CASSPLTGTNEKLFF.

The CDR3 protein is CASSSLPGQGSYEQYF. In nucleotides, the CDR3 is TGTGCCAGCAGCTCCCTCCCGGGACAGGGCTCCTACGAGCAGTACTTC. The chain has TRBV7-8 and TRBJ2-7; 9 bases agree with TRBD1. The CDR3 consists of 16 residues. Germline V gives CDR1 SGHVS, CDR2 FQNEAQ. V lost 4 bases, J lost 0 bases, and 7 bases stayed unmatched.

The chain employs TRBV7-2 and TRBJ1-5; D possibly corresponds to TRBD1 (5 bases). CDR1 is SGHTA, CDR2 FQGNSA, per germline. Between the trimmed V and J ends, which lost 2 bases and 6 bases, there was a span of 17 bases. The CDR3 runs 16 residues. CDR3 protein: CASSLLMGRGFQPQHF. CDR3 in DNA: TGTGCCAGCAGCTTACTAATGGGCCGGGGGTTTCAGCCCCAGCATTTT. Full variable domain (remainder filled in from reference TRBV7-2 and TRBJ1-5): GAGVSQSPSNKVTEKGKDVELRCDPISGHTALYWYRQSLGQGLEFLIYFQGNSAPDKSGLPSDRFSAERTGGSVSTLTIQRTQQEDSAVYLCASSLLMGRGFQPQHFGDGTRLSIL.

J is TRBJ1-1 and V is TRBV10-1; D ambiguous. CDR1 is WNHNN and CDR2 is SYGVQD in the germline V gene (reference sequence). Trimming pared 6 bases from V and 0 bases from J, leaving 23 bases between. This CDR3 is 18 amino acids long. CDR3 residues: CASSSPGGWFTMNTEAFF. The CDR3 DNA reads as TGCGCCAGCAGCTCACCGGGAGGTTGGTTCACCATGAACACTGAAGCTTTCTTT.

The chain has TRBV5-5 and TRBJ2-4; 7 bases line up with TRBD1. Germline trimming cut 0 bases from V and 8 bases from J; bases unmatched to any gene: 2. The CDR3 consists of 13 residues. The germline CDR1 and CDR2 sequences are SGHKS and YYEKEE (reference sequence). Here the CDR3 reads CASSLGTGDIQYF. CDR3 bases: TGTGCCAGCAGCTTGGGAACAGGGGACATTCAGTACTTC.

A few counts support this clone. The V gene is TRBV5-6, the J gene TRBJ2-1; D is uncertain. CDR3 length: 16 residues. Germline V gene data show CDR1 as SGHDT and CDR2 as YYEEEE. V was shortened by 1 base and J by 8 bases, with 19 bases between the two germline ends. CDR3 nucleotide sequence: TGTGCCAGCAGCTTGTCGGTTGGTTTACAGACCGATGAGCAGTTCTTC. Encoded protein: CASSLSVGLQTDEQFF.

The J gene is TRBJ2-5, the V gene TRBV7-9, with TRBD1 matching 7 bases. V was pared by 2 bases and J by 0 bases, with 3 bases of the junction left unmatched. Germline CDR1 and CDR2: SEHNR and FQNEAQ (reference sequence). There are 15 residues in the CDR3. The CDR3 coding sequence is TGTGCCAGCAGCTTAACAGGGGCCCACCAAGAGACCCAGTACTTC. It is translated as CASSLTGAHQETQYF.

The chain uses TRBV10-1 and TRBJ2-7, with D possibly matching TRBD1 (6 bases). The germline CDR1 and CDR2 sequences are WNHNN and SYGVQD (reference sequence). The V end lost 3 bases, the J end lost 4 bases, and 19 bases lay between the germline ends. This CDR3 is 16 amino acids long. CDR3 sequence (DNA): TGCGCCAGCAGTGATCCCCCAGGGGAAGGTGGATACGAGCAGTACTTC. It yields the protein CASSDPPGEGGYEQYF.

The chain joins TRBV11-1 to TRBJ1-4, with D tentatively TRBD1 (5 bases). Between the trimmed V and J ends, which lost 3 bases and 8 bases, there was a span of 10 bases. The CDR3 has 13 amino acids. Per the germline V gene, CDR1 is SGHAT and CDR2 is FQDESV (reference sequence). The CDR3 sequence is CASSFSAGEKLFF. Here the CDR3 DNA reads TGTGCCAGCAGCTTTTCGGCAGGGGAAAAACTGTTTTTT.

The gene calls are TRBV9 and TRBJ2-1; 15 bases fit TRBD2. This CDR3 has 17 residues. Trimming removed 4 bases from V and 4 bases from J; junction bases left unmatched: 6. Germline V gene sequence: CDR1 SGDLS, CDR2 YYNGEE. The CDR3 reads CASSFTGTSGGYNEQFF. In DNA form, the CDR3 reads TGTGCCAGCAGCTTTACCGGGACTAGCGGGGGGTACAATGAGCAGTTCTTC.

The genes are TRBV24-1 and TRBJ1-2; unclear D gene. Germline values: CDR1 KGHDR, CDR2 SFDVKD. The CDR3 sequence is 12 residues long. V lost 1 base to trimming and J lost 6 bases, with 5 bases between them. The CDR3 DNA sequence: TGTGCCACCAGTGATTTTTTCGATGGCTACACCTTC. It translates to CATSDFFDGYTF.

The chain has TRBV30 and TRBJ2-2, with 13 bases identical to TRBD2. The germline V gene has CDR1 GTSNPN and CDR2 SVGIG (reference sequence). CDR3 length: 17 residues. The V segment lost 3 bases and the J segment 3 bases; nucleotides outside the gene matches: 7. The CDR3 loop is CAWSLGLAGQDTGELFF. The DNA for the CDR3 is TGTGCCTGGAGCCTGGGACTAGCGGGGCAAGACACCGGGGAGCTGTTTTTT.

This sequence joins TRBV9 and TRBJ1-1; 7 positions match TRBD1. V lost 0 bases, J lost 1 base, and 6 bases stayed unmatched. CDR3 length equals 16 residues. Germline V gene lookup returns CDR1 SGDLS and CDR2 YYNGEE. In nucleotides, the CDR3 is TGTGCCAGCAGCGTAGGGACAGGATTGGGGAACACTGAAGCTTTCTTT. It codes for CASSVGTGLGNTEAFF.

This clone was found a few times. The rearrangement links TRBV7-2 to TRBJ2-7; no clear D gene. This CDR3 comprises 15 residues. Trimming took off 5 bases at V and 3 bases at J, with 17 bases between the two ends. Germline loops: CDR1 SGHTA, CDR2 FQGNSA. The CDR3 coding sequence is TGTGCCAGCAGCCCTCCTCCCCCTCTATACTACGAGCAGTACTTC. Encoded protein: CASSPPPPLYYEQYF.

The chain couples TRBV19 to TRBJ1-3; TRBD1 might be the D (6 bases). With 6 bases removed from V and 2 bases from J, the gap between germline ends came to 20 bases. Germline-derived CDR1 and CDR2 are LNHDA and SQIVND (reference sequence). The CDR3 is 17 residues long. CDR3 DNA: TGTGCCAGTAGCTCGGACAGTGGATGGTATCCTGGAAACACCATATATTTT. It translates to CASSSDSGWYPGNTIYF.

The V and J genes are TRBV5-6 and TRBJ2-1; 12 bases are shared with TRBD2. Germline V gene lookup returns CDR1 SGHDT and CDR2 YYEEEE. Losses at the gene ends were 4 bases for V and 3 bases for J; bases not matched to a gene: 5. This CDR3 contains 16 residues. The CDR3 DNA follows: TGTGCCAGCAGCACAAGACTAGCGGGAGTCTACAATGAGCAGTTCTTC. As protein: CASSTRLAGVYNEQFF.

J is TRBJ2-7 and V is TRBV4-1; TRBD1 agrees at 10 bases. Trimming removed 4 bases from V and 3 bases from J; junction bases left unmatched: 6. CDR3 size: 15 residues. Germline V gene sequence: CDR1 MGHRA, CDR2 YSYEKL. The CDR3 region has the DNA TGCGCCAGCAGCCCGACGGGACAGGGGAACTACGAGCAGTACTTC. This sequence encodes CASSPTGQGNYEQYF.

The V gene is TRBV27, the J gene TRBJ2-2, with 12 positions matching TRBD1. This CDR3 contains 17 residues. Germline loops: CDR1 MNHEY, CDR2 SMNVEV (reference sequence). Trimming took 5 bases from V and 6 from J; bases not matched to a gene: 10. This CDR3 is CASSPGTGGIGAGELFF. The CDR3 DNA reads as TGTGCCAGCAGTCCCGGGACAGGGGGCATCGGTGCCGGGGAGCTGTTTTTT.